The 3 T cell receptor beta chains listed next were all sequenced from one sample in a study of regulatory T cells in long-lasting Graves disease. Combining iRepertoire HTBI primers with Arm-PCR of CDR3 regions, the authors built TCR beta libraries. One entry per CDR3 protein, called by TCRdb with MiXCR from the multiplex PCR reads. The sample yields roughly 360,000 distinct CDR3 sequences, 12% seen once. Time point specified: newly diagnosed GD, antithyroid drugs for less than 3 months. With RNA extracted from PBMCs as input, the TCR library was made. A further study also used this sample, focusing on T cells in Graves' hyperthyroidism and ophthalmopathy.

Sequenced here: peripheral blood mononuclear cells (PBMCs), sampled at new diagnosis, from a patient treated with antithyroid drugs. Every receptor here comes from a woman between 18 and 30 years old with Graves disease.

V and J are TRBV9 and TRBJ1-3; possibly TRBD1 for D (5 bases). The CDR3 contains 17 residues. CDR1 SGDLS and CDR2 YYNGEE come from the germline V gene. With 0 bases removed from V and 0 bases from J, the gap between germline ends came to 13 bases. CDR3 sequence reads: CASSVVGTTISGNTIYF. CDR3 coding DNA: TGTGCCAGCAGCGTAGTGGGGACGACCATCTCTGGAAACACCATATATTTT.

This clonotype turned up a few times. This chain uses TRBV6-2 or TRBV6-3 with TRBJ2-1, with TRBD2 identical over 9 bases. The length of the CDR3 is 16 residues. Per the germline V gene, CDR1 is MNHEY and CDR2 is SVGEGT. The J segment lost 9 bases and the V segment lost 8 bases, leaving 17 bases of the junction unmatched. The CDR3 protein is CASSPPGRGGSGEQFF. CDR3 sequence (DNA): TGTGCCAGCTCTCCCCCGGGGCGGGGGGGATCGGGTGAGCAGTTCTTC.

In its sample, this clonotype was seen many times. This rearrangement joins TRBV27 to TRBJ2-1; the D is unclear. V shed 3 bases and J shed 1 base, with 4 bases lying between them. The CDR3 contains 13 residues. The germline gives CDR1 MNHEY, CDR2 SMNVEV (reference sequence). The CDR3 spells CASSFFSYNEQFF. CDR3 in DNA: TGTGCCAGCAGTTTCTTTTCCTACAATGAGCAGTTCTTC.